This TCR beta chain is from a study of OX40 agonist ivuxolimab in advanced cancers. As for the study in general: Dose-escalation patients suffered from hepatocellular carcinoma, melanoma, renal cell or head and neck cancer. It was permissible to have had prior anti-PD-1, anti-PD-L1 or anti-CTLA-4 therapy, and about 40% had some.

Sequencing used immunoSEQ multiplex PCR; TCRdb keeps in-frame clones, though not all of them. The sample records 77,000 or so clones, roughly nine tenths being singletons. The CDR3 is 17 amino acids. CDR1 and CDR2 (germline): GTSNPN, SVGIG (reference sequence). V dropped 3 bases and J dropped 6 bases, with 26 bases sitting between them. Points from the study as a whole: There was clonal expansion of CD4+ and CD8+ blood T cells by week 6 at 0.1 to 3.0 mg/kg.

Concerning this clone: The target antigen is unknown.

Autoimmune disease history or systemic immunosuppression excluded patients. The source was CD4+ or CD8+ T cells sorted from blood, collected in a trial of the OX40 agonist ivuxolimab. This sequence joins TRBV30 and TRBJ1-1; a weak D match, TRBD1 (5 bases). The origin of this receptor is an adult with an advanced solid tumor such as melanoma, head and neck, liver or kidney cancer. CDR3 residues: CAWSGGVVGGDWAEAFF. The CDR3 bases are TGTGCCTGGAGCGGAGGTGTAGTGGGGGGGGATTGGGCTGAAGCTTTCTTT.